This T cell receptor (beta chain) stems from a study of cytomegalovirus exposure and HLA in healthy donors listed by TCRdb under 2017. In terms of the full investigation: In an earlier analysis of 450 to 750 of the donors, approximately 300 Gb of sequence data and 117 million unique TCR beta sequences from 150 million to 200 million T cells were reported. An early release that covered several hundred HLA-typed donors contained about 300 gigabases of sequencing data and 75 million to 100 million unique TCR sequences. Donor age, sex, ethnicity and CMV serostatus were compiled alongside the repertoire data. Roughly five DR-DQ haplotypes were handled as single units for association and clustering, since linkage in the cohort was strong. The study aimed to test whether cataloging public T cell receptors could reveal signatures of past pathogen exposure. Across 300 to 400 genotyped donors of the cohort, an average of 235,054 unique TCR beta nucleotide sequences per donor were sequenced, and 15% to 20% of those sequences were non-productive. The study used immunosequencing to profile the T cell repertoires of about 670 subjects and linked those repertoires to cytomegalovirus serostatus. Class I and class II HLA loci were covered by the typing at four-digit resolution. To decide whether each TCR beta V gene segment behaved as functional or pseudogenic, an earlier analysis of some 600 of the donors relied on high-throughput TCR beta sequencing. Rather than drawing on any new phenotypic data, the later analysis identified candidate immune exposures from TCR beta sequences and the way those sequences occurred across donors. High-throughput TCR immunosequencing, statistical association of individual TCRs with disease status, and machine learning were combined to predict cytomegalovirus infection status. To study patterns of TCR occurrence, a later analysis re-analyzed previously published TCR beta repertoires from under 750 donors and added high-resolution HLA genotyping. Besides the first cohort of approximately 670 subjects, a separate validation cohort made up of over 95 different subjects was used. Of the approximately 400 genotyped donors, 70% to 90% were placed in the genetic ancestry cluster associated with self-reported Caucasian donors. The number of typed donors differed by locus: about 620-640 for A, B, C, DRB1 and DQB1; 522 for DQA1; over 600 for DPA1; and about 470 for DPB1. Every discovery cohort repertoire had been produced on one sequencing platform. Genome-wide SNP genotypes for about 60% of the roughly 670 donors were used in a later genetic analysis, which treated that subset as a discovery cohort.

Libraries were built with the immunoSEQ multiplex PCR assay. For the multiplex PCR, a mixture combining 60 forward primers for TCR Vbeta segments and 13 reverse primers for TCR Jbeta segments was used. A multiplex PCR assay on genomic DNA amplified the CDR3 region of rearranged TCR beta genes. The Illumina HiSeq System was used to sequence the amplified TCR beta libraries as 87-base-pair reads. The paper's data handling went like this. Across the 670 or so repertoires, a later analysis counted around 80 million unique TCR beta chains, 9.5 million to 13 million of which were shared by at least two donors. To remove PCR and sequencing errors, raw reads were error-corrected and collapsed into unique sequences using a nearest-neighbor algorithm that merged closely related sequences. V, D and J gene segments were assigned by aligning CDR3 sequences to IMGT reference sequences. For a sequence to be retained, a match of at least six nucleotides was required to both a V gene segment and a J gene segment. A rearrangement was called productive if the CDR3 had no stop codons and remained in frame with V and J, and every other rearrangement was called non-productive. CDR3 was defined according to IMGT convention as the region running from the second conserved V-encoded cysteine to the conserved J-encoded phenylalanine. The earlier analysis of roughly 590 of the donors excluded sequences that lacked an unambiguous match to a single V gene segment. An earlier analysis of 450 to 650 of the donors called V segments functional above 56.7% productive rearrangements and segregating when the between-donor standard deviation exceeded 5%. To diagnose cytomegalovirus status from the catalog of TCR beta chain sequences, a statistical classification framework was built. V and J gene assignment, in a later analysis, came from comparing TCR nucleotide sequences with IMGT/GENE-DB human TR gene sequences. The TCRdist pipeline was used in a later analysis to assign CDR3 sequences and most-parsimonious VDJ recombination scenarios. In a later analysis, each TCR beta chain was defined by its CDR3 amino acid sequence together with its V-gene family, and reads lacking a unique V-gene family were excluded. To address suspected cross-contamination and a sequencing artifact, a later analysis removed over 500 highly shared, low-generation-probability nucleotide sequences. A later analysis calculated a clonal expansion index for each public chain from normalized within-repertoire ranks of inferred template counts. Generation probabilities in a later analysis came from a VDJ recombination model fitted to out-of-frame rearrangements, and those results were checked against IGoR. In a later analysis, TCR-TCR, TCR-HLA and TCR-CMV co-occurrence was scored with hypergeometric tests, and a repertoire-size bias correction was applied to TCR pairs. A later analysis estimated false discovery rates by permuting HLA or CMV assignments 20 times. In a later analysis, co-occurring TCRs were grouped using DBSCAN, with TCRdist sequence similarity added in when clustering inside HLA-allele-positive subsets. For co-occurrence clustering, repertoires with fewer than 30,000 or more than 120,000 public chains were excluded, along with several repertoires with anomalous nucleotide sharing. Not all clones reach the TCRdb copy of this immuneACCESS table, which keeps in-frame sequences only. Checked studies attribute under half of the gap to unresolved V genes and leave the rest unexplained. V and J calls and clone size are given by that table; D and trimming were obtained from the DNA. The table for this sample lists 130,000 to 150,000 clones; around three quarters of them were counted only once. Together, the top ten hold 6.5% to 7% of the sample.

Paper-wide results and their limitations: Specific HLA alleles were associated with 15,000 to 20,000 TCR beta sequences at a false discovery rate of 0.05 in a later analysis. Some IMGT-functional V segments, including TRBV6-2 and TRBV6-3, could not be told apart with the 87-base-pair reads, so those segments were excluded. An earlier analysis of 587 of the donors showed that most TCR beta V segments appeared in productive rearrangements either about 87% or about 30% of the time, which broadly matched IMGT annotations. The sequencing pipeline was judged likely to have produced a cluster of highly shared sequence variants as a technical artifact. Most TCR sequences were seen in very few donors, while some public TCRs were found in many individuals. An association between a missense DCLRE1C variant and V-gene and J-gene trimming of TCR beta chains was found in a later genetic analysis and replicated in an independent cohort. This cohort had only TCR beta chains sequenced, and the lack of alpha or paired-chain data limited which features could be detected. A few of the identified cytomegalovirus-associated TCR beta chains were confirmed in vitro to be specific for cytomegalovirus antigens. According to a later analysis, parvovirus B19, influenza, CMV and Epstein-Barr virus appeared linked to several top co-occurrence clusters. In a later analysis, HLA-associated TCR beta chains showed more clonal expansion and lower generation probabilities than non-associated chains that were equally common. Because HLA typing was missing for some donors at each locus, association tests included only the typed subset. A further reported finding was that TCR beta sequences accurately predicted the HLA-A and HLA-B alleles for most subjects in the first cohort. In a later analysis, most CMV-associated TCR beta chains were found to appear HLA-restricted, with HLA associations seemingly driven largely by CMV exposure. In the study, roughly 160 TCR beta chains were listed as associated with cytomegalovirus. Compared with the approximately 670-donor mean, donors in an Asian-associated ancestry cluster had fewer N-insertions in productive TCRs, according to a later genetic analysis. When HLA alleles, especially DR and DQ, strongly co-occurred, TCR associations were difficult to assign to individual alleles. The authors suggested that the approach could potentially be extended to other disease states and immunological phenotypes. In a later analysis, the rate of TCR association differed among HLA loci, with DRB1 alleles having the most associated TCRs and HLA-C alleles having the fewest. The classifier was reported to diagnose cytomegalovirus status with high specificity and sensitivity in both the original cohort and the validation cohort. Immune exposure information for the cohort was limited to CMV serostatus. Because counts were too low, more than 15 rarely observed V segments, including chromosome 9 orphons, were left out of the earlier analysis of 587 of the donors. The presence/absence analyses assumed that sequencing depth was roughly uniform across donors, and that assumption may not be true. Linkage disequilibrium might explain the correlated functional status among segregating V segments, but an unknown experimental factor could not be ruled out.

Comment on this clone: It lacks a known antigen. No base quality information exists; no much larger clone differs at one position.

CDR3 length: 16 amino acids, cysteine to phenylalanine. Solely the CDR3 DNA is kept, with 48 bases framed from the first base. In the germline V gene, CDR1 corresponds to LGHNA and CDR2 to YSLEER. V is trimmed back by 1 base and J by 3 bases, and the junction contains 8 bases that no gene match accounts for. In total, roughly 670 healthy bone marrow donors made up the cohort. At the time of sampling, all cohort members were nominally healthy, though unrecorded immune exposures were likely present. The donor tested CMV seropositive and was one of the 289 seropositive cohort members. Each donor provided a peripheral blood sample, and peripheral blood mononuclear cells were used for TCR beta sequencing. The Qiagen DNeasy Blood Extraction Kit was used to extract genomic DNA from the blood cell samples.

Input material: PBMCs. This TCR was sampled from a man aged 35-49 years in good health and CMV-seropositive. The chain uses TRBV4-3 and TRBJ2-7, with 8 bases aligning to TRBD2. The sequence in DNA is TGCGCCAGCAGCCAAGTTTCTCGCGGGGGGATCTACGAGCAGTACTTC. This sequence encodes CASSQVSRGGIYEQYF.